Detailed here is one TCR beta chain. The sample originates from a study of blood T cell repertoires in COVID-19. About the research overall: Sites in the United States, Italy and Spain provided acute and convalescent COVID-19 samples. PBMCs, B-cell-depleted T cells, or T cells provided the cDNA or gDNA that made up the material.

The protocol was immunoSEQ multiplex PCR, while the TCRdb copy is restricted to in-frame clones and leaves out a portion. Of over 200,000 clones listed, about 83% are singletons. The germline V and J ends were trimmed by 6 bases and 1 base, with 16 bases remaining between them. The CDR3 has 16 amino acids. Germline lookup yields CDR1 SGHAT and CDR2 FQDESV (reference sequence). The specimen was peripheral blood. The clonotype comes from a woman aged 30 to 39 with COVID-19, enrolled during active disease. This rearrangement joins TRBV11-1 to TRBJ2-1; maybe TRBD2 (5 bases). This CDR3 reads CASSEAGKRSYNEQFF. The CDR3 DNA is TGTGCCAGCAGTGAGGCCGGGAAACGGTCCTACAATGAGCAGTTCTTC.